Sequencing of this TCR beta chain was carried out in a study of cytomegalovirus exposure and HLA in healthy donors. Study-wide findings and caveats: Indistinguishability led to the exclusion of some V segments, TRBV6-2 and TRBV6-3 included. Certain sequence variants were highly shared and formed a cluster, and this cluster was likely a sequencing artifact. Listed as cytomegalovirus-associated were 150 or so TCR beta chains.

Trimming shortened V by 6 bases and J by 0 bases, and 12 bases separated the two germline ends. The CDR3 runs 15 residues. The germline CDR1 and CDR2 sequences are MNHEY and SMNVEV (reference sequence). Points on this clone: As yet, its antigen is unknown.

Primers for the PCR totalled 60 Vbeta and 13 Jbeta. Here immunoSEQ multiplex PCR was the method, and the copy in TCRdb shows in-frame clones only, minus some. This table has about 41,000 clones, more than 65% appearing once. This receptor was obtained from a man aged 45-65 years in good health and CMV-seronegative. The V call is TRBV27, the J call TRBJ2-1; perhaps TRBD2 as D (5 bases). The material sequenced was PBMCs. DNA of the CDR3: TGTGCCAGCAGCCCGGACTTGAGCTCCTACAATGAGCAGTTCTTC. Protein sequence: CASSPDLSSYNEQFF.